The clone carrying this T cell receptor beta chain came up once. Treatment specified: over 15 received Ad26.COV2.S at low or high dose, single or two shots; several received placebo; per-sample allocation not given. The study sampled participants on day 63 after the first vaccine or placebo injection. An adult aged 18-55 years in Boston served as the donor. Immunization relied on an Ad26 vector, which expressed Wuhan-strain SARS-CoV-2 spike. There are 12 residues in the CDR3. V was cut by 6 bases and J by 4 bases, with 6 bases left in between. Germline CDR1 is MDHEN and CDR2 is SYDVKM. Using immunoSEQ multiplex PCR, the repertoire was profiled, and TCRdb retains in-frame clones only, with some absent. The profile shows fewer than 500,000 clones, 80% to 90% of them singletons. The data belong to a study of Ad26.COV2.S vaccination and SARS-CoV-2 variants. The wider study: Recipients of Ad26.COV2.S got it intramuscularly, once or twice 56 days apart.

The chain is built from TRBV28 and TRBJ1-4; the D is unclear. The input for sequencing was peripheral blood, taken in a trial of Ad26.COV2.S vaccine versus placebo. The TCR sequence derives from a person between 18 and 59 years old who received the Ad26.COV2.S COVID-19 vaccine or a placebo. The CDR3 region has the DNA TGTGCCAGCAGGTCAATTAATGAAAAACTGTTTTTT. It translates to CASRSINEKLFF.